This TCR beta chain was identified during a study of PD-L1 blockade in urothelial cancer (dated by TCRdb to about 2017). For context, the study as a whole: Therapy was started around 2014 for all patients, and atezolizumab 1,200 mg was administered intravenously every 3 weeks. About 85% of the 29 patients were identified as males with urothelial cancer of bladder origin, and a prior smoking history was reported by 18 of 29 patients. Patients had an ECOG performance status of 0 or 1 and had received between 0 and 3 prior chemotherapy regimens. Blood samples were analyzed at 3 weeks after treatment start (second dose) and at 6 weeks after treatment start. A median of approximately 140,000 T cells and approximately 86,000 unique TCRs was obtained from blood samples, and a median clonality of roughly 0.082 was observed. Somatic, immune and clinical correlates of response to PD-L1 blockade with atezolizumab in urothelial cancer were the focus of an exploratory multi-omic analysis. Pretreatment tumor samples, along with matched peripheral blood collected serially before and after atezolizumab treatment, underwent TCR sequencing. Progression-free survival longer than 6 months counted as durable clinical benefit, and TCR features were additionally tested against both progression-free and overall survival. In the same patients who had TCR sequencing, pretreatment tumors also underwent whole exome sequencing and RNA sequencing. Durable clinical benefit was achieved by nine patients and was not achieved by 20 patients. Approximately 29 patients had pretreatment blood TCR-seq, roughly 24 had at least one posttreatment blood collection, and roughly 24 had tumor TCR-seq. The paper as a whole reports these results and caveats: Improved progression-free and overall survival was associated with having pretreatment peripheral blood TCR clonality below the median. Because of the small sample size (n of about 29) and the many exploratory analyses performed, the results are intended to be regarded as hypothesis-generating. At 3 weeks after the start of treatment, tumor-associated TCR clones in peripheral blood had expanded more in patients with durable benefit (n of about 22, p = 0.022).

The label giving this sample's time point can be read as: peripheral blood 6 weeks after treatment start. The cohort included under 35 patients with locally advanced or metastatic urothelial carcinoma who were treated at Memorial Sloan Kettering on a trial protocol. Peripheral blood mononuclear cells were collected from each patient pretreatment and during treatment, giving between 1 and 8 total time points per patient. The Qiagen DNeasy Blood extraction kit was used to purify genomic DNA from total PBMCs and tumor samples. Collected pretreatment and during treatment, PBMCs were isolated and stored as previously described. Details on this clone: The antigen it recognizes is unknown. Base qualities are not provided; no much larger clone lies one nucleotide away.

For CDR1 and CDR2, the germline V gene lists SGHAT and FQNNGV. Reading from cysteine to phenylalanine, the CDR3 counts 16 amino acids. Just the 48-base CDR3 DNA is kept, in frame starting at base 1. V drops 3 bases and J drops 7 bases, leaving 18 bases in between. Synthetic TCR analog templates were spiked into each PCR so that absolute template abundance could be estimated from read counts. The immunoSEQ assay was used to amplify TCRbeta CDR3 regions from genomic DNA with bias-controlled V and J gene primers. Rearranged TCRbeta segments were sequenced at approximately 20X coverage. The paper's processing steps were these. Clustering was used to correct sequencing errors, and CDR3s were annotated against IMGT so that V, D and J genes could be assigned. Downstream analyses used only productive TCRbeta rearrangements, leaving out any out-of-frame or stop-codon sequences. To compute clonality, Shannon entropy was normalized by the log of the number of unique productive sequences and then subtracted from one. Clones differing between time points or between blood and tumor were identified using Fisher's exact test with Benjamini-Hochberg correction, with an adjusted p below 0.01 applied as the threshold. The clones in this table, taken by TCRdb from immuneACCESS, are in-frame only. Not every clone is retained; where verified, under half of the shortfall comes from an unresolved V gene, and the cause of the rest is unknown. V and J calls and clone size are given by that table; D and trimming were obtained from the DNA. The sample profile shows approximately 20,000 clones; approximately 89% of them were found once. The ten largest account for around 11% of the sample.

This TCR derives from a woman aged 55 to 70 with urothelial cancer. The rearranged segments are TRBV11-2 and TRBJ1-4, with a tentative D gene TRBD1 over 6 matching bases. The material sequenced was PBMCs, taken around atezolizumab (anti-PD-L1) treatment. In nucleotides, the sequence is TGTGCCAGCAGCTTGAGCAGGGGCCCTGCTGGTGAAAAACTGTTTTTT. Translated, this gives CASSLSRGPAGEKLFF.